This T cell receptor beta chain is from a study of blood T cell repertoires in COVID-19. For the study at large: Spain, Italy and the United States supplied samples that represented acute and convalescent COVID-19.

Germline V lookup: CDR1 SGHTA, CDR2 FQGNSA. Trimming pared 4 bases from V and 4 bases from J, leaving 8 bases between. This CDR3 is built from 13 residues. This table comes from immunoSEQ multiplex PCR, and its TCRdb copy is limited to in-frame clones, with some not included. The sample yields 80,000 to 100,000 clones, 74% seen once. This TCR derives from a man between 65 and 85 years old with COVID-19, enrolled during active disease. Sequenced sample: peripheral blood. The V and J genes are TRBV7-2 and TRBJ1-5; D gene unclear. CDR3 sequence reads: CASSSQNNQPQHF. CDR3 bases: TGTGCCAGCAGCTCACAGAATAATCAGCCCCAGCATTTT.